This is a list of T cell receptor beta chains from one sample in a study of OX40 agonist ivuxolimab in advanced cancers. The assay was immunoSEQ multiplex PCR, and TCRdb's table has in-frame clones only and misses some. Of tens of thousands of clones listed, approximately 89% were seen once; the top ten hold about a sixth. The sequencing here drew on CD4+ or CD8+ T cells sorted from blood, taken in a trial of the OX40 agonist ivuxolimab. Every receptor here comes from an adult with an advanced solid tumor such as melanoma, head and neck, liver or kidney cancer. Both conserved end residues are part of each CDR3. The D gene is left open where the match is weak. Rows give clone size only sometimes, using once, few, many, or a class for an expanded clone.

clone_size j_call d_call v_call cdr3_nt cdr3_aa
few TRBJ2-7 TRBD2 TRBV15 TGTGCCACCAGCAGAGGGACTAGCGGGATATACGAGCAGTACTTC CATSRGTSGIYEQYF
- TRBJ2-3 - TRBV10-1 TGCGCCAGCAGTGTACAGGGAATCTTCCCAGATACGCAGTATTTT CASSVQGIFPDTQYF
- TRBJ2-3 - TRBV29-1 TGCAGCGTTGAAGGCAGGGAGGACACAGATACGCAGTATTTT CSVEGREDTDTQYF
- TRBJ2-1 - TRBV5-1 TGCGCCAGCAGCTTAGACAGGTCCTACTCCTACAATGAGCAGTTCTTC CASSLDRSYSYNEQFF
- TRBJ2-7 TRBD2 TRBV4-3 TGCGCCAGCAGCCAAGATATGACGGGGACTAGCGGGAGGTACGAGCAGTACTTC CASSQDMTGTSGRYEQYF
- TRBJ2-7 TRBD2 TRBV4-1 TGCGCCAGCAGCCGTTCTAGCGGCCCGGGGGTCGAGCAGTACTTC CASSRSSGPGVEQYF
once TRBJ1-2 - TRBV11-3 TGTGCCAGCAGCTTAGGAACAGGGATCTTGGATGGCTACACCTTC CASSLGTGILDGYTF
- TRBJ2-7 TRBD1 TRBV28 TGTGCCAGCAGTTTCCGGACAGGCCCCTACGAGCAGTACTTC CASSFRTGPYEQYF
- TRBJ2-3 TRBD2 TRBV7-8 TGTGCCAGCAGCCCATATACCGGGACTAGCGGCACAGATACGCAGTATTTT CASSPYTGTSGTDTQYF
once TRBJ2-1 - TRBV30 TGTGCCCTAACCGCCACGAGCACCTACAATGAGCAGTTCTTC CALTATSTYNEQFF
- TRBJ2-1 - TRBV27 TGTGCCAGCAGCCTCGCGAGGGGGAGGGCCAGTCCAATCTTC CASSLARGRASPIF
- TRBJ2-7 - TRBV6-1 TGTGCCAGCAGTTCGGGACCCCAGACCTACGAGCAGTACTTC CASSSGPQTYEQYF
- TRBJ1-2 TRBD1 TRBV19 TGTGCCAGTAGTACCATGGGACAGGCCTACTATGGCTACACCTTC CASSTMGQAYYGYTF
- TRBJ2-5 - TRBV4-1 TGCGCCAGCAGCCCCCGATTCGCGGAGACCCAGTACTTC CASSPRFAETQYF
- TRBJ2-4 TRBD2 TRBV4-2 TGTGCCAGCAGCCAACGTAGCGGGGGCAAAAACATTCAGTACTTC CASSQRSGGKNIQYF
- TRBJ2-7 TRBD2 TRBV10-1 TGCGCCAGCAGCCCACTAGCGGGAGAGTCCTACGAGCAGTACTTC CASSPLAGESYEQYF
- TRBJ1-2 TRBD1 TRBV6-1 TGTGCCAGCAGTGAATGGGACAGGGGGAACTATGGCTACACCTTC CASSEWDRGNYGYTF